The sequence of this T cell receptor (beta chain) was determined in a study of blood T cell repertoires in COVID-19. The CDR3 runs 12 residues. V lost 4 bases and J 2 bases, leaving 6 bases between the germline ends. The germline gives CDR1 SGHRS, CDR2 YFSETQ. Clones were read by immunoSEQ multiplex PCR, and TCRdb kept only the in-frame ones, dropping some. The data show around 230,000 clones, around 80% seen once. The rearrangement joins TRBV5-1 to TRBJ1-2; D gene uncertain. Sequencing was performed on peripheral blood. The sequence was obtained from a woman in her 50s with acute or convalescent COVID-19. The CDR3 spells CASSVSNYGYTF. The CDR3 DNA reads TGCGCCAGCAGCGTCTCGAACTATGGCTACACCTTC.